The sequence of this TCR beta chain was determined in a study of a mutant IDH1 vaccine in newly diagnosed glioma. The overall study: An approximately 62% male, approximately 38% female split and a mean age of around 37 years characterized treated patients. Earlier treatment was radiotherapy, temozolomide, or both, with most getting both. Regarding the study as a whole: The authors found pseudoprogression apparently unrelated to changes in top peripheral T cell clonotypes. Evidence of vaccine-induced immune responses was documented in approximately 93% of patients.

The time point is: baseline, week 1 (first vaccination visit). Documented treatment: pre-vaccination baseline after standard-of-care therapy. Regarding this clone: What it binds is not known.

The CDR3 totals 16 residues. The V end lost 5 bases, the J end lost 3 bases, and 19 bases lay between the germline ends. The germline gives CDR1 SGHVS, CDR2 FNYEAQ. Clones were read by immunoSEQ multiplex PCR, and TCRdb kept only the in-frame ones, dropping some. This sample has 55,000 to 70,000 clones, with about 86% found just once. V is TRBV7-6 and J is TRBJ2-5, with TRBD1 as a possible D gene (5 bases). The sample consisted of PBMCs, taken from a glioma patient treated with radiotherapy, temozolomide or both. The TCR originated in a young man with glioma. The CDR3 reads CASSPLGEEGKETQYF. As DNA, the CDR3 is TGTGCCAGCAGCCCCCTAGGGGAAGAAGGAAAAGAGACCCAGTACTTC. The variable domain in full, completed from reference TRBV7-6 and TRBJ2-5, reads GAGVSQSPRYKVTKRGQDVALRCDPISGHVSLYWYRQALGQGPEFLTYFNYEAQQDKSGLPNDRFSAERPEGSISTLTIQRTEQRDSAMYRCASSPLGEEGKETQYFGPGTRLLVL.